This T cell receptor beta chain originates from a study of shared clonotypes between healthy human individuals. Only Caucasian adults living in Nashville, Tennessee served as donors. Sequencing was performed with immunoSEQ multiplex PCR; in TCRdb, only in-frame clones are kept and a portion is missing. Of hundreds of thousands of clones detected, under 80% appear once; the ten largest clones hold approximately 1.6%. This CDR3 contains 15 residues. V trimming: 6 bases; J trimming: 5 bases; junction bases outside the gene matches: 6. Germline-derived CDR1 and CDR2 are WNHNN and SYGVQD (reference sequence).

The TCR sequence derives from a woman aged 25 to 39 in good health. The chain employs TRBV10-1 and TRBJ2-1, with 11 bases matching TRBD2. Sequenced sample: memory CD4+ T cells sorted from blood. As to subset: CD45RA-negative fraction. CDR3 DNA: TGCGCCAGCAGGAGCGGACTAGCGGGTGACAATGAGCAGTTCTTC. Translated: CASRSGLAGDNEQFF.